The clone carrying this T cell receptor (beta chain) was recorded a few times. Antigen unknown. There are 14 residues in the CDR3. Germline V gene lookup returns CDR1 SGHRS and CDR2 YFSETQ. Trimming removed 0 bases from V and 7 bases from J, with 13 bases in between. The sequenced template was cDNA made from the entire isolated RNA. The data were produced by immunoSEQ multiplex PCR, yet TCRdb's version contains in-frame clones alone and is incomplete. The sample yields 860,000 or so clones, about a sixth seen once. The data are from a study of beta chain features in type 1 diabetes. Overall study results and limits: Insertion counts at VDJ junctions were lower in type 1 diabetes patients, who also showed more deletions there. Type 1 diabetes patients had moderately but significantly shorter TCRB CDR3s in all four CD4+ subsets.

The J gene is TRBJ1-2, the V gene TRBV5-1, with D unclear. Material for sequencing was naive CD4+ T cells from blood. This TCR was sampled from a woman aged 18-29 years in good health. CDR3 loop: CASSLDRGSSGYTF. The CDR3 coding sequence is TGCGCCAGCAGCTTGGATCGGGGATCTTCTGGCTACACCTTC.